The 14 T cell receptor beta chains given below trace back to one sample, sequenced in a study of T cells after yellow fever vaccination. MiXCR, run by TCRdb on the 5' RACE reads, gives a single entry per CDR3 protein. In the table there are about 350,000 distinct CDR3 sequences, approximately 4% of which are singletons. The sample consisted of PBMCs, taken 5 days after the yellow fever booster vaccination. These receptors were collected from a man between 18 and 29 years old who received the YFV17D yellow fever vaccine.

The CDR3 loop is CASSPSPQGLQETQYF. The CDR3 DNA sequence: TGTGCCAGCAGCCCCTCCCCCCAGGGCCTACAAGAGACCCAGTACTTC. The rearrangement links TRBV6-6 to TRBJ2-5, with D possibly matching TRBD1 (5 bases). Germline V gives CDR1 MNHNY, CDR2 SVGAGI (reference sequence). This CDR3 region has 16 residues. Between the trimmed V and J ends, which lost 6 bases and 2 bases, there was a span of 19 bases.

The gene calls are TRBV6-1 and TRBJ1-2; 9 positions agree with TRBD1. The CDR3 runs 15 residues. The germline CDR1 and CDR2 sequences are MNHNS and SASEGT. V trimming: 10 bases; J trimming: 4 bases; junction bases outside the gene matches: 13. The CDR3 coding sequence is TGTGCCACCCGAACCGGGACAGGGCTCACCTATGGCTACACCTTC. Translating gives CATRTGTGLTYGYTF.

This clonotype showed up many times. In DNA, the CDR3 is TGCGCCAGCAGCTTGGAACTAGCGGGGGCCGCGGGGACCGGGGAGCTGTTTTTT. Translating it yields CASSLELAGAAGTGELFF. The chain employs TRBV5-1 and TRBJ2-2; 11 nucleotides agree with TRBD2. This CDR3 is built from 18 residues. Germline CDR1 is SGHRS and CDR2 is YFSETQ. The V segment lost 0 bases and the J segment 5 bases; nucleotides outside the gene matches: 9.

This clonotype was detected only a few times. The chain couples TRBV28 to TRBJ1-2; D may be TRBD1 (5 bases). The CDR3 covers 13 residues. Germline lookup yields CDR1 MDHEN and CDR2 SYDVKM. The ends were cut back, 0 bases at V and 6 bases at J, with 8 bases in the middle. The CDR3 here is CASSLWQGDGYTF. The CDR3 DNA reads TGTGCCAGCAGTTTATGGCAGGGAGATGGCTACACCTTC.

The CDR3 loop is CASSYRTGDNQPQHF. For the CDR3, the DNA is TGTGCCAGCAGTTACCGGACAGGGGACAATCAGCCCCAGCATTTT. This chain uses TRBV6-6 with TRBJ1-5, with 9 bases lining up with TRBD1. There are 15 residues in the CDR3. CDR1 is MNHNY, CDR2 SVGAGI, per germline (reference sequence). With V trimmed by 2 bases and J by 3 bases, 2 bases remained unmatched.

The J gene is TRBJ1-1, the V gene TRBV29-1; D not resolved. Per the germline V gene, CDR1 is SQVTM and CDR2 is ANQGSEA. This CDR3 is 12 amino acids long. V was shortened by 7 bases and J by 0 bases, with 9 bases between the two germline ends. The CDR3 spells CSADRLNTEAFF. The CDR3 bases are TGCAGCGCTGATCGGTTGAACACTGAAGCTTTCTTT.

This clonotype occurred a few times. The rearrangement joins TRBV18 to TRBJ2-5; a possible D gene is TRBD1 (5 bases). V dropped 2 bases and J dropped 5 bases, with 15 bases sitting between them. Germline V CDR1 and CDR2: KGHSH, LQKENI. The CDR3 spans 15 residues. The CDR3 region has the DNA TGTGCCAGCTCACCATGGCAGGGCGATCCGGAGACCCAGTACTTC. Translating it yields CASSPWQGDPETQYF. The full variable domain, rest sourced from reference TRBV18 and TRBJ2-5, is NAGVMQNPRHLVRRRGQEARLRCSPMKGHSHVYWYRQLPEEGLKFMVYLQKENIIDESGMPKERFSAEFPKEGPSILRIQQVVRGDSAAYFCASSPWQGDPETQYFGPGTRLLVL.

Only a few counts were recorded for this clonotype. This rearrangement joins TRBV6-2 or TRBV6-3 to TRBJ2-1; no clear D. Between the trimmed V and J ends, which lost 6 bases and 6 bases, there was a span of 15 bases. Germline V CDR1 and CDR2: MNHEY, SVGEGT. The CDR3 covers 14 residues. The CDR3: CASRPTGPINEQFF. The CDR3 DNA follows: TGTGCCAGCAGACCCACCGGCCCTATCAATGAGCAGTTCTTC.

This chain links TRBV5-1 with TRBJ2-5, with D perhaps TRBD2 (6 bases). Germline CDR1 reads SGHRS; CDR2 reads YFSETQ. V gave up 4 bases and J gave up 2 bases, with 15 bases separating them. This CDR3 comprises 15 residues. The CDR3 is CASSVSRGKQETQYF. The CDR3 DNA is TGCGCCAGCAGCGTAAGCCGGGGGAAACAAGAGACCCAGTACTTC.

At least ten counts were recorded for this clonotype. V and J are TRBV4-1 and TRBJ2-3; D remains ambiguous. Germline lookup yields CDR1 MGHRA and CDR2 YSYEKL. V lost 4 bases and J 2 bases, leaving 22 bases between the germline ends. The CDR3 extends over 18 amino acids. In DNA form, the CDR3 reads TGCGCCAGCAGCCGCGGACGCGCCCGGGCCAGATACACAGATACGCAGTATTTT. Protein: CASSRGRARARYTDTQYF.

This clonotype was seen repeatedly, ten times or more. The chain has TRBV3-1 and TRBJ1-6, with no clear D. This CDR3 contains 13 residues. Deletions cut 1 base from V and 10 bases from J, with 8 bases between. The germline CDR1 and CDR2 sequences are LGHDT and YNNKEL (reference sequence). The CDR3 DNA is TGTGCCAGCAGCCAAGTCGCCAAGTCACCCCTCCACTTT. This translates into CASSQVAKSPLHF.

The chain joins TRBV20-1 to TRBJ2-7; D is unresolved. The CDR3 loop spans 13 amino acids. The V gene's germline CDR1 is DFQATT and CDR2 SNEGSKA (reference sequence). V dropped 6 bases and J dropped 7 bases, with 19 bases sitting between them. In nucleotides, the CDR3 is TGCAGTGCCACTAAAACACGGGCTAGTGAGCAGTACGTC. Its protein is CSATKTRASEQYV.

This clonotype was counted at least ten times. This chain uses TRBV9 with TRBJ1-2; 8 bases match TRBD1. The CDR3 sequence is 13 residues long. The V and J ends lost 4 bases and 4 bases, in that order; junction bases with no gene match: 3. Germline values: CDR1 SGDLS, CDR2 YYNGEE. The CDR3 nucleotides read TGTGCCAGCAGCCCCAGGGGGCCCTATGGCTACACCTTC. It codes for CASSPRGPYGYTF. Complete variable domain (other parts from reference TRBV9 and TRBJ1-2): DSGVTQTPKHLITATGQRVTLRCSPRSGDLSVYWYQQSLDQGLQFLIQYYNGEERAKGNILERFSAQQFPDLHSELNLSSLELGDSALYFCASSPRGPYGYTFGSGTRLTVV.

V gene TRBV6-5 combines with J gene TRBJ2-1; weak D call: TRBD2 (7 bases). The V and J ends lost 1 base and 7 bases respectively, with 14 bases between them. The CDR3 contains 15 residues. Germline values: CDR1 MNHEY, CDR2 SVGAGI. The CDR3 sequence: CASSYYPGGRNEQFF. DNA of the CDR3: TGTGCCAGCAGTTACTACCCGGGGGGCAGGAATGAGCAGTTCTTC.